Detailed here is one T cell receptor beta chain. Reverse transcription of roughly 0.45 to 1 ug RNA was performed with random hexamers. TCRdb independently ran MiXCR on the immunoSEQ multiplex PCR reads; one entry per CDR3 protein. The sample shows fewer than 200,000 distinct CDR3 sequences, 91% of them seen only once. CDR3 length: 15 amino acids. Germline V gives CDR1 DFQATT, CDR2 SNEGSKA (reference sequence). V dropped 4 bases and J dropped 1 base, with 16 bases sitting between them. The sample belongs to a study of CD8 T cells in Susac syndrome. In the study overall: Sequenced Susac syndrome patients included roughly six with active disease and under ten who were in remission.

The chain couples TRBV20-1 to TRBJ2-5; D possibly corresponds to TRBD2 (6 bases). The TCR originated in a human donor with Susac syndrome. What was sequenced was CD4+ T cells from PBMCs. The DNA of the CDR3 is TGCAGTGCTACCGGCGGTAGCGGCGTCCAAGAGACCCAGTACTTC. It translates to CSATGGSGVQETQYF.